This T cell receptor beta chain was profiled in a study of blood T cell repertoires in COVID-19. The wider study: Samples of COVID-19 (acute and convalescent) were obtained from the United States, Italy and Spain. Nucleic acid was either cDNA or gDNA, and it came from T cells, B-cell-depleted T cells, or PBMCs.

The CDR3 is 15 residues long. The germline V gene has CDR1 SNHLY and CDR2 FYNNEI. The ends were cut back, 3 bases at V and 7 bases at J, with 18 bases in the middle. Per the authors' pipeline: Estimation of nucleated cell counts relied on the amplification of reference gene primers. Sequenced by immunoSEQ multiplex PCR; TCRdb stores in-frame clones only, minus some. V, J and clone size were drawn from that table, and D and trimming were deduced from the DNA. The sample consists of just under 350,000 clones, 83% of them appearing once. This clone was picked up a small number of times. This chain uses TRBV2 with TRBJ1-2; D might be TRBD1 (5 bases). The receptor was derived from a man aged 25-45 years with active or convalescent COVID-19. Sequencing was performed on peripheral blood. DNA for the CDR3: TGTGCCAGCAGTGAGCAGGGTACGGTGGGAAGTGGCTACACCTTC. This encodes CASSEQGTVGSGYTF. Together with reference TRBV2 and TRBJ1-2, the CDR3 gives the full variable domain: EPEVTQTPSHQVTQMGQEVILRCVPISNHLYFYWYRQILGQKVEFLVSFYNNEISEKSEIFDDQFSVERPDGSNFTLKIRSTKLEDSAMYFCASSEQGTVGSGYTFGSGTRLTVV.